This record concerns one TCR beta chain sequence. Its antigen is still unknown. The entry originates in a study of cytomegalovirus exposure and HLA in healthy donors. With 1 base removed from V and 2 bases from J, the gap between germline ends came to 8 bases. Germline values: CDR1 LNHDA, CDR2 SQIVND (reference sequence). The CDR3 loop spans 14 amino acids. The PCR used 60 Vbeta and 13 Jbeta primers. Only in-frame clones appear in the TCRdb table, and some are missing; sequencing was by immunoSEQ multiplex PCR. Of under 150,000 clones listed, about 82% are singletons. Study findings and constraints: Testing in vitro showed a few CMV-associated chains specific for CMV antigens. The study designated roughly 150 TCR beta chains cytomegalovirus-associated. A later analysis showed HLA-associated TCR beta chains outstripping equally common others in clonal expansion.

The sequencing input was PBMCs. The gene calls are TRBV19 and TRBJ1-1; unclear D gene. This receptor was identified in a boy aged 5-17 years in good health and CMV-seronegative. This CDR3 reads CASSIGQSNTEAFF. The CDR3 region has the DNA TGTGCCAGTAGTATAGGGCAGTCCAACACTGAAGCTTTCTTT. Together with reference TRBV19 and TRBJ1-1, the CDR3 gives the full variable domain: DGGITQSPKYLFRKEGQNVTLSCEQNLNHDAMYWYRQDPGQGLRLIYYSQIVNDFQKGDIAEGYSVSREKKESFPLTVTSAQKNPTAFYLCASSIGQSNTEAFFGQGTRLTVV.